This TCR beta chain was recovered during a study of T cell changes during pregnancy in multiple sclerosis. Trimming cost V 2 bases and J 8 bases, with 19 bases left between them. The germline CDR1 and CDR2 sequences are SGHRS and YFSETQ. This CDR3 has 15 amino acids. Measured with immunoSEQ multiplex PCR; TCRdb has only the in-frame clones, and not every one. The table lists about 87,000 clones, roughly 95% of them singletons. The sample was peripheral blood, taken in the third trimester of pregnancy. The TCR was taken from a female donor in good health, enrolled as a control in a pregnancy study. V and J are TRBV5-1 and TRBJ1-2, with a tentative D call TRBD1 (6 bases). CDR3 sequence (DNA): TGCGCCAGCAGCTTCACAGGGATCCCTCCTCGAGGCTACACCTTC. It encodes CASSFTGIPPRGYTF.